This TCR beta chain derives from a study of blood T cell repertoires in COVID-19. Study context: Samples representing acute and convalescent COVID-19 were sourced from the United States, Italy and Spain. T cells, B-cell-depleted T cells, or PBMCs supplied cDNA or gDNA.

Germline CDR1 LNHDA, CDR2 SQIVND (reference sequence). The CDR3 has 14 residues. The V and J ends lost 4 bases and 4 bases respectively, with 11 bases between them. Original handling: The authors estimated nucleated cell counts from reference gene primer amplification. Generated by immunoSEQ multiplex PCR, the TCRdb table keeps only in-frame clones and is missing some. V and J calls and clone size come straight from that table; D and trimming were deduced from the DNA. The table records around 260,000 clones, about nine tenths of them present only once. The receptor was derived from a woman in her twenties or thirties with active or convalescent COVID-19. The sample comprised peripheral blood. The V gene is TRBV19, the J gene TRBJ1-5; tentative D call: TRBD1 (6 bases). CDR3 in amino acids: CASSTTGKNQPQHF. The CDR3 DNA is TGTGCCAGTAGTACCACAGGGAAGAATCAGCCCCAGCATTTT.